The 26 T cell receptor beta chains below all came from one sample that was sequenced in a study of breast tumors, draining lymph nodes, adjacent tissues. TCRdb reprocessed the multiplex PCR reads with MiXCR, giving one entry per CDR3 protein. This table holds about 140,000 distinct CDR3 sequences, 32% found once. Axillary draining lymph nodes of breast cancer patients supplied the node samples. Sequencing was done on a sample of axillary lymph node tissue. The receptors were gathered from a female donor with breast cancer. Some clones in this sample may be carry-over from other donors' samples.

This clonotype was seen only a few times. V gene TRBV6-2 or TRBV6-3 combines with J gene TRBJ1-2, with D hard to call. The CDR3 has 13 amino acids. V shed 7 bases and J shed 4 bases, with 13 bases lying between them. Germline CDR1 MNHEY, CDR2 SVGEGT. The CDR3 nucleotides are TGTGCCAGCACTGATCTCGTGGGCTATGGCTACACCTTC. Residues: CASTDLVGYGYTF.

This clonotype has at least ten counts. CDR3 residues: CASSRNTIYF. Written as DNA, the CDR3 is TGTGCCAGCAGCCGAAACACCATATATTTT. V usage is TRBV6-6 and J usage is TRBJ1-3; no clear D. Between the trimmed V and J ends, which lost 6 bases and 5 bases, there was a span of 2 bases. The CDR3 runs to 10 residues. Germline V gene sequence: CDR1 MNHNY, CDR2 SVGAGI (reference sequence).

This clonotype was picked up many times. The chain couples TRBV2 to TRBJ2-5, with D perhaps assigned TRBD1 or TRBD2 (5 bases each). Germline values: CDR1 SNHLY, CDR2 FYNNEI. V gave up 0 bases and J gave up 3 bases, with 11 bases separating them. The CDR3 is made up of 15 amino acids. CDR3 bases: TGTGCCAGCAGTGAAGCGGGGGTAGCTAAAGAGACCCAGTACTTC. Protein: CASSEAGVAKETQYF.

The sample holds a few counts of this clonotype. J is TRBJ1-5 and V is TRBV20-1; D is unresolved. The V and J ends lost 3 bases and 6 bases respectively, with 12 bases between them. Germline CDR1 is DFQATT and CDR2 is SNEGSKA (reference sequence). This CDR3 comprises 13 residues. For the CDR3, the DNA is TGCAGTGCTAGGTTCCATGGCAGTCAGCCCCAGCATTTT. This codes for CSARFHGSQPQHF.

This clonotype was detected only once. V and J are TRBV12-3 or TRBV12-4 and TRBJ1-6; D not certain. V lost 3 bases to trimming and J lost 8 bases, with 17 bases between them. The CDR3 has 16 residues. CDR3 amino acids: CASSFSGRGGYSPLHF. Here the CDR3 DNA reads TGTGCCAGCAGTTTCTCAGGACGGGGAGGATATTCACCCCTCCACTTT.

In this sample, this clonotype turned up many times. The chain is built from TRBV24-1 and TRBJ1-2; D not certain. Germline CDR1 and CDR2: KGHDR and SFDVKD. This CDR3 is 15 amino acids long. Deletions cut 1 base from V and 7 bases from J, with 15 bases between. The CDR3 here is CATSDLSTQVRGYTF. In DNA form, the CDR3 reads TGTGCCACCAGTGATTTAAGTACTCAGGTTCGTGGCTACACCTTC.

This clonotype was recorded at least ten times. The chain is built from TRBV6-6 and TRBJ2-1; D unclear. The germline CDR1 and CDR2 sequences are MNHNY and SVGAGI (reference sequence). V was clipped by 0 bases and J by 1 base, with 16 bases between them. The CDR3 runs to 18 residues. The DNA for the CDR3 is TGTGCCAGCAGTTACTCGTGGCGCTGGGGTCAATCCTACAATGAGCAGTTCTTC. This gives the protein CASSYSWRWGQSYNEQFF.

CDR3: CAWSVPVGANTEAFF. The CDR3 region has the DNA TGTGCCTGGAGTGTTCCGGTAGGGGCGAACACTGAAGCTTTCTTT. V usage is TRBV30 and J usage is TRBJ1-1, with a weak D call TRBD1 (5 bases). Trimming removed 0 bases at V and 1 base at J, with 12 bases between. The length of the CDR3 is 15 residues. The germline CDR1 and CDR2 sequences are GTSNPN and SVGIG (reference sequence).

Comment on this clonotype: Relative to the germline gene, one junction end is altered; a read error may explain this. This chain joins TRBV11-1 and TRBJ1-6; a weak D match, TRBD1 (6 bases). CDR1 SGHAT and CDR2 FQDESV come from the germline V gene (reference sequence). The CDR3 covers 13 residues. In DNA, the CDR3 is TGTGCTAGAGCTGGGGGCAGGAATTCACACCTCCACTTT. Translating gives CARAGGRNSHLHF. Full variable domain (remainder filled in from reference TRBV11-1 and TRBJ1-6): EAEVAQSPRYKITEKSQAVAFWCDPISGHATLYWYRQILGQGPELLVQFQDESVVDDSQLPKDRFSAERLKGVDSTLKIQPAELGDSAMYLCARAGGRNSHLHFGNGTRLTVT.

In this sample, this clonotype turned up many times. The rearrangement links TRBV20-1 to TRBJ1-4, with D unresolved. V lost 3 bases and J lost 7, with 12 bases in between. The CDR3 length is 13 residues. The V gene's germline CDR1 is DFQATT and CDR2 SNEGSKA (reference sequence). The CDR3 nucleotides are TGCAGTGCTAGTACAAGATGGGGTGAAAAACTGTTTTTT. Translation: CSASTRWGEKLFF.

J is TRBJ2-7 and V is TRBV11-2; 7 bases line up with TRBD1. Looked up from germline, CDR1 is SGHAT and CDR2 is FQNNGV. The CDR3 spans 15 residues. After removal of 2 bases from V and 2 bases from J, the junction contained 6 bases not matched to a gene. The CDR3 is CASSLTGASTYEQYF. The CDR3, as DNA: TGTGCCAGCAGCTTAACAGGGGCCTCTACCTACGAGCAGTACTTC.

To note about this clonotype: Since the CDR3 does not end with the conserved phenylalanine or tryptophan, this likely comes from a read error. This rearrangement joins TRBV7-2 to TRBJ1-3; possible D gene TRBD1, 6 bases. The germline V and J ends were trimmed by 5 bases and 2 bases, with 10 bases remaining between them. Germline CDR1 and CDR2: SGHTA and FQGNSA. This CDR3 is 14 amino acids long. CDR3 region: CASSQNRAGNTIYL. The CDR3 DNA follows: TGTGCCAGCAGCCAAAACAGGGCTGGAAACACCATATATCTT.

This clonotype showed up many times. The chain uses TRBV10-2 and TRBJ1-5; D perhaps matches TRBD1 (6 bases). The CDR3 is made up of 13 amino acids. Between the trimmed V and J ends, which lost 3 bases and 6 bases, there was a span of 9 bases. Germline loops: CDR1 WSHSY, CDR2 SAAADI. The CDR3 is CASSDGGGQPQHF. DNA for the CDR3: TGCGCCAGCAGTGATGGGGGCGGTCAGCCCCAGCATTTT.

The V and J genes are TRBV12-3 or TRBV12-4 and TRBJ2-7; D may match TRBD1 or TRBD2 (5 bases each). CDR3 length: 15 amino acids. This CDR3 is CASSFVGERTGELYV. DNA for the CDR3: TGTGCCAGCAGTTTCGTGGGGGAACGGACCGGGGAGCTGTACGTC.

This clonotype was detected many times. The chain links TRBV20-1 to TRBJ2-2; D may correspond to TRBD1 or TRBD2 (5 bases each). CDR3 length equals 12 residues. The V gene lost 2 bases and the J gene lost 6 bases, with 7 bases spanning the gap. From germline, CDR1 is DFQATT and CDR2 SNEGSKA (reference sequence). CDR3 amino acids: CSARRGPGELFF. The DNA of the CDR3 is TGCAGTGCTAGACGGGGCCCCGGGGAGCTGTTTTTT.

This clonotype was picked up many times. A read error may produce the germline difference seen at one junction end. The chain carries TRBV6-5 and TRBJ2-7; a weak D match, TRBD2 (5 bases). The CDR3 totals 14 residues. Germline CDR1 MNHEY, CDR2 SVGAGI. The CDR3 DNA sequence: TGTGCCAGCAGTCACTCGCCGGGGTCCTACGAGCAGTACTTC. It specifies CASSHSPGSYEQYF.

In its sample, this clonotype was seen many times. The V call is TRBV24-1, the J call TRBJ2-1; 9 bases map to TRBD1. J was trimmed by 8 bases and V by 3 bases; bases with no gene match: 7. The CDR3 is 15 amino acids. Germline V gene lookup returns CDR1 KGHDR and CDR2 SFDVKD. The CDR3 loop is CATSDPGQGKHEQFF. CDR3 nucleotide sequence: TGTGCCACCAGTGATCCGGGACAGGGTAAGCATGAGCAGTTCTTC.

On this clonotype: Germline and junction disagree at one end, which may indicate a read error. V usage is TRBV4-3 and J usage is TRBJ1-2, with 7 bases fitting TRBD1. The CDR3 totals 14 residues. The germline CDR1 and CDR2 sequences are LGHNA and YSLEER. In nucleotides, the CDR3 is TGCGCCAGCAGCCAAGATTGGGACAGCTATGGCCACACCTTC. This encodes CASSQDWDSYGHTF.

This clonotype has ten or more counts. V usage is TRBV5-1 and J usage is TRBJ2-7; 7 bases fit TRBD2. The CDR3 runs 14 residues. Losses at the gene ends were 4 bases for V and 4 bases for J; bases not matched to a gene: 8. Germline V gene sequence: CDR1 SGHRS, CDR2 YFSETQ. CDR3 nucleotide sequence: TGCGCCAGCAGCGCGGGGGACTCCAAATACGAGCAGTACTTC. It is translated as CASSAGDSKYEQYF.

This clonotype was seen repeatedly, ten times or more. This sequence joins TRBV2 and TRBJ2-1; D is possibly TRBD1 (6 bases). This CDR3 is built from 14 residues. Germline CDR1 reads SNHLY; CDR2 reads FYNNEI. The germline V and J ends were trimmed by 3 bases and 7 bases, with 13 bases remaining between them. CDR3 coding DNA: TGTGCCAGCAGTGATGGGGGCAGTCTTAATGAGCAGTTCTTC. Protein sequence: CASSDGGSLNEQFF.

This sequence joins TRBV11-2 and TRBJ1-2; 8 nucleotides match TRBD1. CDR1 is SGHAT and CDR2 is FQNNGV in the germline V gene. The CDR3 covers 16 residues. The J segment lost 5 bases and the V segment lost 5 bases, leaving 13 bases of the junction unmatched. The CDR3 DNA sequence: TGTGCCAGCAGCCAAGACCACGGGACAGGAAGGTATGGCTACACCTTC. Amino acid sequence: CASSQDHGTGRYGYTF.

Details on this clonotype: Its ends do not fully match the called genes, so a read error is possible. The chain employs TRBV6-6 and TRBJ1-6, with 7 nucleotides matching TRBD1. This CDR3 is built from 18 residues. Germline V lookup: CDR1 MNHNY, CDR2 SVGAGI (reference sequence). CDR3 sequence: CASSYTQGGGGYNSPLRF. CDR3 nucleotide sequence: TGCGCCAGCAGTTACACCCAGGGGGGTGGGGGGTATAATTCACCCCTCCGCTTT.

This clonotype was seen ten or more times. The rearrangement joins TRBV7-9 to TRBJ2-5; 7 bases agree with TRBD2. The CDR3 extends over 15 amino acids. Per the germline V gene, CDR1 is SEHNR and CDR2 is FQNEAQ (reference sequence). With 5 bases clipped from V and 11 bases from J, the junction kept 17 bases outside the gene matches. The CDR3 is CASSPLRTDWGGQYF. The CDR3 nucleotides read TGTGCCAGCAGCCCACTGAGGACCGACTGGGGGGGACAGTACTTC.

This chain uses TRBV5-1 with TRBJ2-2; maybe TRBD2 (7 bases). Trimming cost V 6 bases and J 7 bases, with 16 bases left between them. In germline, CDR1 is SGHRS, CDR2 YFSETQ. CDR3 size: 14 residues. CDR3 loop: CASTFTGGIGELFF. CDR3 nucleotides: TGCGCCAGCACTTTTACGGGGGGCATCGGGGAGCTGTTTTTT.

At least ten counts were recorded for this clonotype. The chain joins TRBV6-6 to TRBJ2-5, with TRBD1 identical over 9 bases. Germline assignment: CDR1 MNHNY and CDR2 SVGAGI (reference sequence). This CDR3 is built from 14 residues. The ends lost 0 bases at V and 6 bases at J; junction bases unmatched: 2. The CDR3 loop is CASSYSGQGQTQYF. For the CDR3, the DNA is TGTGCCAGCAGTTACTCGGGACAGGGACAGACCCAGTACTTC.

This clonotype was observed many times. V usage is TRBV28 and J usage is TRBJ1-5, with D possibly being TRBD1 (5 bases). Trimming took off 7 bases at V and 5 bases at J, with 12 bases between the two ends. This CDR3 is built from 13 residues. Germline V CDR1 and CDR2: MDHEN, SYDVKM. DNA of the CDR3: TGTGCCAGCAAGGGGACGTTGGATCAGCCCCAGCATTTT. Its protein product is CASKGTLDQPQHF.